The sequence of this T cell receptor (beta chain) was determined in a study of blood T cell repertoires in COVID-19. Overall study context: Samples came from the United States, Italy and Spain, spanning acute and convalescent COVID-19. The analysed material was cDNA or gDNA that came from T cells, B-cell-depleted T cells, or PBMCs.

Per the original methods: Using reference gene primer amplification, nucleated cell counts were estimated. The table came from immunoSEQ multiplex PCR; TCRdb's copy has only in-frame clones and leaves some out. V and J calls and clone size are copied from that table; D and trimming were computed from the DNA. The sample includes under 300,000 clones, more than 65% seen only once; the top ten take 2% to 2.5%. The specimen was peripheral blood. The TCR sequence derives from a man in his forties who had recovered from COVID-19.

The CDR3 spells CASSQDHHRGGRETQYF. CDR3 nucleotide sequence: TGCGCCAGCAGCCAAGATCACCACCGGGGGGGCCGAGAGACCCAGTACTTC. The chain uses TRBV4-1 and TRBJ2-5; 8 bases fit TRBD2. Germline lookup yields CDR1 MGHRA and CDR2 YSYEKL. The V segment lost 0 bases and the J segment 4 bases; nucleotides outside the gene matches: 10. The CDR3 covers 17 residues.